Listed below are T cell receptor beta chains from one sample, sequenced in a study of blood T cell repertoires in COVID-19. Clones were sequenced by immunoSEQ multiplex PCR, and TCRdb holds only the in-frame ones, with some missing. In the table there are 100,000 or so clones, around 85% of which are singletons. Sequenced sample: PBMCs or T cells enriched from blood (not recorded which). The receptors were sampled from a woman in her fifties or sixties who had recovered from COVID-19. Each CDR3 is given with its conserved first and last residue. A D gene is named only where the DNA matches it firmly. Not all rows give a size; the values are once, few, many and, for expanded clones, a class.

TRBJ1-2 | NA | NA | 12 | TRBV5-1 | CASSLDRATYTF | TGCGCCAGCAGCTTGGACAGGGCTACCTACACCTTC
TRBJ1-5 | TRBD1 | few | 14 | TRBV18 | CASSQTGGNQPQHF | TGTGCCAGCTCACAAACAGGGGGGAATCAGCCCCAGCATTTT
TRBJ1-2 | TRBD1 | NA | 13 | TRBV19 | CASRLGTAYGYTF | TGTGCCAGTAGGCTAGGGACAGCCTATGGCTACACCTTC
TRBJ2-7 | NA | NA | 11 | TRBV12-3/TRBV12-4 | CASSPGYEQYF | TGTGCCAGCAGCCCCGGCTACGAGCAGTACTTC
TRBJ1-2 | NA | NA | 13 | TRBV19 | CASRSGINYGYTF | TGTGCCAGTAGATCCGGGATTAACTATGGCTACACCTTC
TRBJ1-2 | NA | NA | 17 | TRBV12-2 | CASRLPGSGQGAYGYTF | TGTGCAAGTCGCTTACCTGGGTCGGGACAGGGGGCGTATGGCTACACCTTC
TRBJ1-6 | TRBD1 | NA | 15 | TRBV2 | CASNDRGLSNSPLHF | TGTGCCAGCAACGACAGGGGTTTAAGTAATTCACCCCTCCACTTT
TRBJ1-3 | NA | NA | 14 | TRBV5-4 | CASSSGGPGNTIYF | TGTGCCAGCAGCTCCGGGGGGCCTGGAAACACCATATATTTT
TRBJ2-3 | NA | NA | 14 | TRBV21-1 | CASSPRGPPDTQYF | TGTGCCAGCAGCCCTAGAGGGCCACCAGATACGCAGTATTTT
TRBJ1-1 | TRBD1 | few | 14 | TRBV25-1 | CASRDRGSGTEAFF | TGTGCCAGCCGGGACAGGGGTAGTGGCACTGAAGCTTTCTTT
TRBJ2-7 | NA | few | 15 | TRBV19 | CASSIVSGETYEQYF | TGTGCCAGTAGTATAGTTTCGGGGGAGACCTACGAGCAGTACTTC
TRBJ1-1 | NA | NA | 15 | TRBV1 | CTSTLLTGPTTEAFF | TGCACCAGCACCCTACTTACAGGGCCGACCACTGAAGCTTTCTTT
TRBJ2-5 | TRBD2 | NA | 14 | TRBV6-6 | CASSTTSVQETQYF | TGTGCCAGCAGTACGACTAGCGTACAAGAGACCCAGTACTTC
TRBJ1-2 | NA | NA | 13 | TRBV5-1 | CASSLQGFYGYTF | TGCGCCAGCAGCTTACAGGGTTTCTATGGCTACACCTTC
TRBJ2-2 | TRBD2 | NA | 16 | TRBV7-3 | CASSLAGLAGTGELFF | TGTGCCAGCAGCTTAGCCGGACTAGCTGGCACCGGGGAGCTGTTTTTT
TRBJ2-1 | TRBD2 | NA | 15 | TRBV27 | CASSLLAEIYNEQFF | TGTGCCAGCAGTCTCCTAGCGGAGATTTACAATGAGCAGTTCTTC
TRBJ1-2 | TRBD1 | NA | 14 | TRBV7-9 | CASSSDRLNYGYTF | TGTGCCAGCAGCTCGGACAGGCTTAACTATGGCTACACCTTC
TRBJ2-7 | TRBD1 | once | 12 | TRBV28 | CASTGQTYEQYF | TGTGCCAGCACGGGACAGACCTACGAGCAGTACTTC
TRBJ2-1 | NA | NA | 12 | TRBV28 | CATRSSYNEQFF | TGTGCCACCCGGAGTTCCTACAATGAGCAGTTCTTC
TRBJ1-5 | NA | NA | 12 | TRBV19 | CASRSGVQPQHF | TGTGCCAGTAGATCGGGGGTTCAGCCCCAGCATTTT
TRBJ2-7 | TRBD1 | NA | 16 | TRBV5-6 | CASSTGTGRAHYEQYF | TGTGCCAGCAGCACGGGGACAGGCAGGGCCCACTACGAGCAGTACTTC
TRBJ2-7 | TRBD2 | NA | 21 | TRBV27 | CASSLTSGTSGFRVGSYEQYF | TGTGCCAGCAGTTTAACTTCCGGGACTAGCGGGTTTCGAGTTGGTTCCTACGAGCAGTACTTC
TRBJ2-1 | TRBD1 | NA | 15 | TRBV19 | CASSIYRGPYNEQFF | TGTGCCAGTAGTATCTATAGGGGGCCCTACAATGAGCAGTTCTTC
TRBJ2-1 | TRBD2 | once | 15 | TRBV7-3 | CASSPRGSGSNEQFF | TGTGCCAGCAGCCCCCGGGGTAGCGGGAGCAATGAGCAGTTCTTC
TRBJ2-7 | NA | NA | 15 | TRBV11-2 | CASSPRTFDSYEQYF | TGTGCCAGCAGCCCGAGAACCTTCGACTCCTACGAGCAGTACTTC
TRBJ2-3 | TRBD2 | NA | 17 | TRBV28 | CASRGTSGASSTDTQYF | TGTGCCAGCAGGGGGACTAGCGGGGCCTCTAGCACAGATACGCAGTATTTT
TRBJ2-6 | NA | NA | 17 | TRBV21-1 | CARIPGLTKSGANVLTF | TGTGCCAGGATACCGGGACTAACAAAATCTGGGGCCAACGTCCTGACTTTC
TRBJ1-6 | NA | NA | 13 | TRBV6-5 | CASRGGYNSPLHF | TGTGCCAGCAGAGGGGGATATAATTCACCCCTCCACTTT